The 16 T cell receptor beta chains in this list originate from one sample, sequenced in a study of T cell changes during pregnancy in multiple sclerosis. Sequencing was performed with immunoSEQ multiplex PCR; in TCRdb, only in-frame clones are kept and a portion is missing. Altogether approximately 39,000 clones are present, about 94% being singletons, with the ten largest covering 0.39%. Sequenced here: CD4+ T cells from peripheral blood mononuclear cells, sampled in the second trimester of pregnancy. These receptors originate from a female donor with multiple sclerosis, enrolled in a pregnancy study.

This rearrangement joins TRBV19 to TRBJ1-5; 11 nucleotides line up with TRBD1. The CDR3 is made up of 15 amino acids. Germline V gene sequence: CDR1 LNHDA, CDR2 SQIVND (reference sequence). V was clipped by 6 bases and J by 7 bases; unmatched bases: 8. CDR3 in amino acids: CASRSGQGAGQPQHF. CDR3 in DNA: TGTGCCAGTAGGAGCGGACAGGGGGCAGGGCAGCCCCAGCATTTT.

The CDR3 nucleotides read TGTGCCAGCAGCTTAGCGCGGACAGGAAACACTGAAGCTTTCTTT. It translates to CASSLARTGNTEAFF. The rearrangement links TRBV7-8 to TRBJ1-1, with TRBD1 matching 7 bases. V shed 0 bases and J 2 bases; nucleotides not matched to a gene: 3. Germline V gene data show CDR1 as SGHVS and CDR2 as FQNEAQ. The CDR3 totals 15 residues.

This chain links TRBV6-1 with TRBJ2-3; maybe TRBD2 (6 bases). The CDR3 spans 13 residues. Germline assignment: CDR1 MNHNS and CDR2 SASEGT. Trimming pared 11 bases from V and 0 bases from J, leaving 12 bases between. CDR3 in amino acids: CALTGTSTDTQYF. CDR3 in DNA: TGTGCCTTGACTGGGACTAGCACAGATACGCAGTATTTT.

This chain uses TRBV9 with TRBJ2-7, with TRBD1 identical over 8 bases. The V segment lost 0 bases and the J segment 4 bases; nucleotides outside the gene matches: 9. This CDR3 is 16 amino acids long. The germline V gene encodes CDR1 SGDLS and CDR2 YYNGEE. The CDR3 DNA is TGTGCCAGCAGCGTAGGGCAGGGGGCGTCATATTACGAGCAGTACTTC. The encoded protein is CASSVGQGASYYEQYF.

The V gene is TRBV2, the J gene TRBJ1-1; the D is unclear. The CDR3 totals 14 residues. The germline V and J ends were trimmed by 7 bases and 0 bases, with 12 bases remaining between them. Germline values: CDR1 SNHLY, CDR2 FYNNEI. CDR3 protein: CASNSQNMNTEAFF. CDR3 in DNA: TGTGCCAGCAACAGTCAGAACATGAACACTGAAGCTTTCTTT.

The chain uses TRBV6-5 and TRBJ2-7; D is unclear. The ends were cut back, 0 bases at V and 4 bases at J, with 10 bases in the middle. The length of the CDR3 is 14 residues. Germline lookup yields CDR1 MNHEY and CDR2 SVGAGI. CDR3 amino acids: CASSYSRSVYEQYF. Written as DNA, the CDR3 is TGTGCCAGCAGTTACTCGAGGTCCGTATACGAGCAGTACTTC.

V and J are TRBV2 and TRBJ2-1, with a weak D call TRBD2 (6 bases). V was pared by 3 bases and J by 6 bases, with 6 bases between. The germline V gene encodes CDR1 SNHLY and CDR2 FYNNEI. The CDR3 has 12 residues. The CDR3 reads CASSDSGNEQFF. Written as DNA, the CDR3 is TGTGCCAGCAGTGATAGCGGCAATGAGCAGTTCTTC.

The V gene is TRBV7-2, the J gene TRBJ1-5; possibly TRBD1 for D (5 bases). Germline loops: CDR1 SGHTA, CDR2 FQGNSA. This CDR3 contains 15 residues. V shed 0 bases and J shed 6 bases, with 12 bases lying between them. The CDR3 here is CASSLAQAGGQPQHF. Here the CDR3 DNA reads TGTGCCAGCAGCTTAGCGCAGGCGGGGGGTCAGCCCCAGCATTTT.

J is TRBJ2-1 and V is TRBV7-9; 11 nucleotides align to TRBD2. The V segment lost 6 bases and the J segment 5 bases; nucleotides outside the gene matches: 9. The germline gives CDR1 SEHNR, CDR2 FQNEAQ (reference sequence). The CDR3 consists of 16 residues. The chain's CDR3 is CASRFTTSGIHNEQFF. The CDR3 DNA follows: TGTGCCAGCAGATTTACGACTAGCGGGATTCACAATGAGCAGTTCTTC. The full variable domain, rest sourced from reference TRBV7-9 and TRBJ2-1, is DTGVSQNPRHKITKRGQNVTFRCDPISEHNRLYWYRQTLGQGPEFLTYFQNEAQLEKSRLLSDRFSAERPKGSFSTLEIQRTEQGDSAMYLCASRFTTSGIHNEQFFGPGTRLTVL.

This chain connects TRBV9 to TRBJ2-2; D might be TRBD2 (5 bases). CDR3 size: 17 residues. With 4 bases removed from V and 5 bases from J, the gap between germline ends came to 21 bases. Germline CDR1 is SGDLS and CDR2 is YYNGEE. The CDR3 region has the DNA TGTGCCAGCAGCCCGGCGCCGGGGAAAAGAATAACCGGGGAGCTGTTTTTT. It codes for CASSPAPGKRITGELFF.

This clone showed up just a few times. The V gene is TRBV29-1, the J gene TRBJ1-1, with D maybe TRBD1 (5 bases). The CDR3 sequence is 12 residues long. V lost 7 bases to trimming and J lost 3 bases, with 12 bases between them. Germline V gene lookup returns CDR1 SQVTM and CDR2 ANQGSEA. CDR3 protein: CSASGGYTEAFF. In DNA form, the CDR3 reads TGCAGCGCCTCGGGGGGGTACACTGAAGCTTTCTTT.

The CDR3 bases are TGTGCCAGCAGCTTGACCGGTGCCAAAAACATTCAGTACTTC. Translated, it gives CASSLTGAKNIQYF. The chain links TRBV5-6 to TRBJ2-4; unclear D gene. CDR1 and CDR2 (germline): SGHDT, YYEEEE. V was shortened by 1 base and J by 1 base, with 6 bases between the two germline ends. There are 14 residues in the CDR3.

The chain joins TRBV25-1 to TRBJ1-5; TRBD1 aligns across 8 bases. Germline-derived CDR1 and CDR2 are MGHDK and SYGVNS. V lost 7 bases and J lost 0; bases outside the gene matches: 5. The CDR3 sequence is 15 residues long. The CDR3 sequence is CASIRGQVSNQPQHF. Here the CDR3 DNA reads TGTGCCAGCATTCGGGGACAGGTTAGCAATCAGCCCCAGCATTTT. The full variable domain, with the rest looked up from reference TRBV25-1 and TRBJ1-5, is EADIYQTPRYLVIGTGKKITLECSQTMGHDKMYWYQQDPGMELHLIHYSYGVNSTEKGDLSSESTVSRIRTEHFPLTLESARPSHTSQYLCASIRGQVSNQPQHFGDGTRLSIL.

This sequence joins TRBV5-4 and TRBJ1-1; D is perhaps TRBD1 (6 bases). The CDR3 extends over 16 amino acids. The germline V gene has CDR1 SGHNT and CDR2 YYREEE (reference sequence). Trimming cost V 0 bases and J 1 base, with 13 bases left between them. The CDR3 sequence is CASSLVQGRPNTEAFF. DNA of the CDR3: TGTGCCAGCAGCTTGGTTCAGGGGCGCCCGAACACTGAAGCTTTCTTT.

V is TRBV2 and J is TRBJ2-7; TRBD1 agrees at 7 bases. Per germline, CDR1 SNHLY and CDR2 FYNNEI. Losses at the gene ends were 11 bases for V and 4 bases for J; bases not matched to a gene: 11. The CDR3 extends over 13 amino acids. This CDR3 is CARSPGQHYEQYF. CDR3 coding DNA: TGTGCCCGTAGTCCGGGACAGCATTACGAGCAGTACTTC.

CDR3 sequence reads: CASTMGQVEDYGYTF. CDR3 sequence (DNA): TGTGCCAGCACCATGGGACAGGTCGAGGACTATGGCTACACCTTC. V and J are TRBV2 and TRBJ1-2, with TRBD1 matching 8 bases. The CDR3 has 15 amino acids. J gave up 3 bases and V 7 bases, and 10 bases lay outside the gene matches. The germline gives CDR1 SNHLY, CDR2 FYNNEI.